Shown below are 24 T cell receptor beta chains from a single sample sequenced in a study of radiotherapy plus CTLA-4 blockade in lung cancer. Only in-frame clones appear in the TCRdb table, and some are missing; sequencing was by immunoSEQ multiplex PCR. This sample has tens of thousands of clones, with around 75% found just once. The sample was peripheral blood, taken from a patient treated with radiotherapy plus ipilimumab. The receptor set was obtained from a human donor with non-small cell lung cancer who had stable disease on radiotherapy plus ipilimumab.

The rearrangement links TRBV25-1 to TRBJ1-2; a possible D gene is TRBD1 (5 bases). The CDR3 is made up of 13 amino acids. CDR1 MGHDK and CDR2 SYGVNS come from the germline V gene. Trimming shortened V by 6 bases and J by 8 bases, and 16 bases separated the two germline ends. The CDR3 bases are TGTGCCAGCAGGGGGCCTGGCCCATTAGGCTACACCTTC. Its protein product is CASRGPGPLGYTF.

The chain has TRBV11-3 and TRBJ2-1; TRBD2 matches 7 bases. J lost 7 bases, V lost 1 base, and 7 bases had no gene match. This CDR3 has 15 residues. Germline CDR1 and CDR2: SGHNT and YENEEA. CDR3 bases: TGTGCCAGCAGCTTAGGCTTGGGAGGGTCAAATGAGCAGTTCTTC. Protein: CASSLGLGGSNEQFF. The complete variable domain, with remaining parts taken from reference TRBV11-3 and TRBJ2-1, reads EAGVVQSPRYKIIEKKQPVAFWCNPISGHNTLYWYLQNLGQGPELLIRYENEEAVDDSQLPKDRFSAERLKGVDSTLKIQPAELGDSAVYLCASSLGLGGSNEQFFGPGTRLTVL.

Worth noting for this clone: The sample carries other DNA sequences with the same CDR3. V is TRBV27 and J is TRBJ1-3; 7 nucleotides agree with TRBD1. CDR3 length: 14 amino acids. V lost 6 bases to trimming and J lost 4 bases; unmatched junction nucleotides: 6. Germline loops: CDR1 MNHEY, CDR2 SMNVEV (reference sequence). The CDR3 sequence is CASRQTGAGNTIYF. The CDR3, as DNA: TGTGCCAGCAGACAAACAGGGGCCGGAAACACCATATATTTT.

The chain joins TRBV11-1 to TRBJ1-1; D unresolved. This CDR3 is built from 13 residues. The germline V and J ends were trimmed by 5 bases and 4 bases, with 11 bases remaining between them. Germline CDR1 is SGHAT and CDR2 is FQDESV (reference sequence). The CDR3 protein is CASSLFAGTEAFF. CDR3 bases: TGTGCCAGCAGCCTCTTTGCGGGCACTGAAGCTTTCTTT. The full variable domain, with the rest looked up from reference TRBV11-1 and TRBJ1-1, is EAEVAQSPRYKITEKSQAVAFWCDPISGHATLYWYRQILGQGPELLVQFQDESVVDDSQLPKDRFSAERLKGVDSTLKIQPAELGDSAMYLCASSLFAGTEAFFGQGTRLTVV.

The chain has TRBV29-1 and TRBJ1-1, with 7 bases matching TRBD1. This CDR3 comprises 12 residues. The V gene's germline CDR1 is SQVTM and CDR2 ANQGSEA. The V and J ends lost 4 bases and 3 bases, in that order; junction bases with no gene match: 2. CDR3 sequence (DNA): TGCAGCGTTGGAGACAGGGACACTGAAGCTTTCTTT. Its protein is CSVGDRDTEAFF. Full variable domain (missing parts from reference TRBV29-1 and TRBJ1-1): SAVISQKPSRDICQRGTSLTIQCQVDSQVTMMFWYRQQPGQSLTLIATANQGSEATYESGFVIDKFPISRPNLTFSTLTVSNMSPEDSSIYLCSVGDRDTEAFFGQGTRLTVV.

The chain has TRBV19 and TRBJ1-5, with 7 bases matching TRBD1. Germline V gene data show CDR1 as LNHDA and CDR2 as SQIVND (reference sequence). The CDR3 covers 15 residues. With V trimmed by 5 bases and J by 0 bases, 4 bases remained unmatched. For the CDR3, the DNA is TGTGCCAGTAGTGCCACAGGGGATAGCAATCAGCCCCAGCATTTT. Its translation: CASSATGDSNQPQHF.

In this sample, this clone turned up many times. V and J are TRBV30 and TRBJ2-2; the D gene is possibly TRBD1 (6 bases). This CDR3 is built from 15 residues. In germline, CDR1 is GTSNPN, CDR2 SVGIG (reference sequence). The germline V and J ends were trimmed by 3 bases and 6 bases, with 17 bases remaining between them. CDR3 in DNA: TGTGCCTGGAGACGATCCGACAGGCCCGCCGGGGAGCTGTTTTTT. This encodes CAWRRSDRPAGELFF.

J is TRBJ1-1 and V is TRBV6-1; D is perhaps TRBD1 (5 bases). The V gene lost 6 bases and the J gene lost 2 bases, with 13 bases spanning the gap. Germline CDR1 and CDR2: MNHNS and SASEGT. This CDR3 has 14 residues. CDR3 amino acids: CASSELGGNTEAFF. Written as DNA, the CDR3 is TGTGCCAGCAGCGAACTGGGGGGAAACACTGAAGCTTTCTTT.

This chain links TRBV7-9 with TRBJ2-2; TRBD1 agrees at 9 bases. This CDR3 has 17 residues. V shed 1 base, J shed 3 bases, and the junction held 6 bases outside the gene matches. From germline, CDR1 is SEHNR and CDR2 FQNEAQ (reference sequence). As DNA, the CDR3 is TGTGCCAGCAGCTTAGGGGGGACAGGGAGTGACACCGGGGAGCTGTTTTTT. Its translation: CASSLGGTGSDTGELFF.

The chain couples TRBV5-4 to TRBJ1-2, with unresolved D. Trimming removed 4 bases at V and 0 bases at J, with 16 bases between. This CDR3 is built from 16 residues. Looked up from germline, CDR1 is SGHNT and CDR2 is YYREEE (reference sequence). This CDR3 reads CASSLGSGLANYGYTF. CDR3 nucleotide sequence: TGTGCCAGCAGCCTGGGATCGGGATTAGCTAACTATGGCTACACCTTC.

The chain is built from TRBV7-8 and TRBJ2-7; no clear D. Trimming took off 2 bases at V and 5 bases at J, with 7 bases between the two ends. The CDR3 consists of 12 residues. Looked up from germline, CDR1 is SGHVS and CDR2 is FQNEAQ. The DNA of the CDR3 is TGTGCCAGCAGCTTACTGTCAGACGAGCAGTACTTC. Residues: CASSLLSDEQYF.

V usage is TRBV4-1 and J usage is TRBJ2-7, with D possibly TRBD2 on 6 matching bases. V lost 0 bases, J lost 9 bases, and 18 bases lay in between. The CDR3 totals 15 residues. CDR1 and CDR2 (germline): MGHRA, YSYEKL. In nucleotides, the CDR3 is TGCGCCAGCAGCCAAGACGCAATTAGGGAGGCGCCGCAGTACTTC. Amino acids: CASSQDAIREAPQYF.

The V call is TRBV25-1, the J call TRBJ2-7; D unclear. V lost 6 bases and J lost 2, with 11 bases in between. This CDR3 contains 13 residues. In germline, CDR1 is MGHDK, CDR2 SYGVNS. DNA of the CDR3: TGTGCCAGCAGGAGGAGCCCGGCCTACGAGCAGTACTTC. Amino acid sequence: CASRRSPAYEQYF.

This clone turned up a few times. The chain couples TRBV6-6 to TRBJ1-2; weak D call: TRBD1 (6 bases). Germline lookup yields CDR1 MNHNY and CDR2 SVGAGI (reference sequence). Trimming took off 6 bases at V and 0 bases at J, with 17 bases between the two ends. This CDR3 spans 16 amino acids. This CDR3 reads CASRIARGSSNYGYTF. As DNA, the CDR3 is TGTGCCAGCAGGATCGCCAGGGGCTCCTCTAACTATGGCTACACCTTC.

This chain uses TRBV21-1 with TRBJ1-1. TRBV21-1 is described as a pseudogene. The CDR3 is 14 residues long. The CDR3 here is CAGFPGREDTEAFF. CDR3 sequence (DNA): TGTGCCGGCTTCCCAGGCCGGGAGGACACTGAAGCTTTCTTT.

The sample holds one count of this clone. The chain combines TRBV7-2 with TRBJ2-7; 8 bases map to TRBD1. V lost 8 bases to trimming and J lost 3 bases; unmatched junction nucleotides: 9. This CDR3 spans 14 amino acids. The germline V gene encodes CDR1 SGHTA and CDR2 FQGNSA. CDR3 bases: TGTGCCAGCGGGAGAGGACAGGGCGGCTACGAGCAGTACTTC. The encoded protein is CASGRGQGGYEQYF.

This clone has a single count. This chain joins TRBV5-4 and TRBJ2-3, with 7 positions matching TRBD2. The V segment lost 4 bases and the J segment 2 bases; nucleotides outside the gene matches: 13. CDR3 length equals 17 residues. CDR1 is SGHNT and CDR2 is YYREEE in the germline V gene (reference sequence). This CDR3 reads CASSTLLAPSFTDTQYF. The CDR3, as DNA: TGTGCCAGCAGCACACTACTAGCGCCAAGCTTCACAGATACGCAGTATTTT.

The chain couples TRBV11-3 to TRBJ2-2; 10 nucleotides line up with TRBD2. The ends lost 1 base at V and 4 bases at J; junction bases unmatched: 6. Germline CDR1 is SGHNT and CDR2 is YENEEA. The CDR3 contains 17 residues. This chain's CDR3 is CASSLGQRGGSTGELFF. In DNA, the CDR3 is TGTGCCAGCAGCTTAGGGCAGCGGGGGGGCTCCACCGGGGAGCTGTTTTTT.

This clone came up once. V and J are TRBV7-2 and TRBJ2-2; D gene ambiguous. The CDR3 is made up of 15 amino acids. Trimming stripped 3 bases from V and 4 bases from J, with 12 bases between. The germline gives CDR1 SGHTA, CDR2 FQGNSA. CDR3 loop: CASSFRGGTTGELFF. The CDR3 DNA sequence: TGTGCCAGCAGCTTTCGAGGCGGTACCACCGGGGAGCTGTTTTTT.

The CDR3 loop is CASSKLAGGLSYNEQFF. The CDR3 nucleotides read TGTGCCAGCAGCAAACTAGCGGGGGGTCTCTCCTACAATGAGCAGTTCTTC. The chain employs TRBV21-1 and TRBJ2-1; no check of the table's D call, TRBD2, against the DNA was made. TRBV21-1 is an annotated pseudogene. The CDR3 consists of 17 residues.

The J gene is TRBJ2-5, the V gene TRBV11-3, with 7 bases matching TRBD2. The J call is uncertain, as TRBJ2-7 better fits the DNA end. Germline loops: CDR1 SGHNT, CDR2 YENEEA. The CDR3 covers 14 residues. The CDR3 nucleotides read TGTGCCAGCAGCTTCAGGCCCGGGGGGTACGAGCAGTACTTC. Encoded protein: CASSFRPGGYEQYF.

This clone was picked up a small number of times. The rearrangement uses TRBV4-3 and TRBJ1-1, with a weak D call TRBD1 (6 bases). Germline V gene sequence: CDR1 LGHNA, CDR2 YSLEER. V was cut by 0 bases and J by 3 bases, with 20 bases left in between. CDR3 size: 18 residues. In nucleotides, the CDR3 is TGCGCCAGCAGCCAAGATCTCACAGGGCAGTTGGTTTACACTGAAGCTTTCTTT. Protein: CASSQDLTGQLVYTEAFF.

The chain joins TRBV7-2 to TRBJ2-1, with 7 bases aligning to TRBD2. J was trimmed by 4 bases and V by 6 bases; bases with no gene match: 15. Germline loops: CDR1 SGHTA, CDR2 FQGNSA. There are 17 residues in the CDR3. CDR3 region: CASSPRRHAGVYNEQFF. Written as DNA, the CDR3 is TGTGCCAGCAGTCCTCGTCGGCATGCGGGGGTGTACAATGAGCAGTTCTTC. Full variable domain (remainder filled in from reference TRBV7-2 and TRBJ2-1): GAGVSQSPSNKVTEKGKDVELRCDPISGHTALYWYRQSLGQGLEFLIYFQGNSAPDKSGLPSDRFSAERTGGSVSTLTIQRTQQEDSAVYLCASSPRRHAGVYNEQFFGPGTRLTVL.

The rearrangement joins TRBV7-2 to TRBJ2-7; 7 bases fit TRBD1. The CDR3 is 17 amino acids. V shed 4 bases and J 0 bases; nucleotides not matched to a gene: 12. Germline assignment: CDR1 SGHTA and CDR2 FQGNSA. The DNA of the CDR3 is TGTGCCAGCAGCTCACTTAGAGGGGGACAGCCCTCCTACGAGCAGTACTTC. Translating it yields CASSSLRGGQPSYEQYF.